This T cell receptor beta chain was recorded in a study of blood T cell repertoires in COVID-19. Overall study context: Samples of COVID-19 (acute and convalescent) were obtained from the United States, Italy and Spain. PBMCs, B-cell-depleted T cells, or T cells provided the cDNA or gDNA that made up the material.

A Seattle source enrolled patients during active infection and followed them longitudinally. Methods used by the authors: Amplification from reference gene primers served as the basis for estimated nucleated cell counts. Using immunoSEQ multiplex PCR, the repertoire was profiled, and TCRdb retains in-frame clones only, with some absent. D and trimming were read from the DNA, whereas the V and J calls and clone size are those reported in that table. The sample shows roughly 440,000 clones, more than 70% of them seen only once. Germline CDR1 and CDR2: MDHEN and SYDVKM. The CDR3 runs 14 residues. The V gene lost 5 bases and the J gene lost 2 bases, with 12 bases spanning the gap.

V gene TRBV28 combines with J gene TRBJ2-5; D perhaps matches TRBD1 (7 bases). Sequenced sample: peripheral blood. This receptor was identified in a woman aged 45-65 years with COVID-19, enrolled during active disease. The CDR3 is CASSGGTAQETQYF. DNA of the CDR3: TGTGCCAGCAGTGGAGGGACAGCTCAAGAGACCCAGTACTTC.